The entry that follows covers one T cell receptor (beta chain) sequence. Its antigen is not known. The CDR3 sequence is 13 residues long. Germline V lookup: CDR1 MNHNS, CDR2 SASEGT. Trimming took 5 bases from V and 5 from J, leaving 12 bases between them. RNA transcripts provided the source from which TCR beta CDR3 regions were amplified. During a first-round RT-PCR of the TCR CDR3, the HTBI primer set was used. TCRdb fed the multiplex PCR reads into MiXCR, producing one record per CDR3 protein. Here the sample spans around 490,000 distinct CDR3 sequences, approximately 20% being singletons. This record comes from a study of T cells in Graves' hyperthyroidism and ophthalmopathy. Overall study results and limits: Ophthalmopathy got predicted by the model a median about six months before its onset.

Each ophthalmopathy patient scored at least 3 on the Clinical Activity Score and at least 4 on NOSPECS grade, with duration under 3 months. Clinical symptoms, serum thyroxine and TRAb, thyroid ultrasound and orbital computed tomography together formed the diagnostic basis. A roughly 9.3 ml volume of fresh peripheral blood provided the PBMCs. This chain uses TRBV6-1 with TRBJ1-1; the D is unclear. The receptor was isolated from a man in his forties with Graves' ophthalmopathy. Sequenced sample: blood. CDR3 coding DNA: TGTGCCAGCAGTTCTACAGTTAAGACTGAAGCTTTCTTT. Residues: CASSSTVKTEAFF.